A single sample is the source of the 23 T cell receptor beta chains below, sequenced in a study of cytomegalovirus exposure and HLA in healthy donors. Primers included in the PCR were 60 Vbeta and 13 Jbeta primers. Sequencing used immunoSEQ multiplex PCR; TCRdb keeps in-frame clones, though not all of them. The top ten hold around 4.1% of the sample, which has 130,000 to 150,000 clones, approximately 79% seen once. The sample taken for sequencing was PBMCs. The source is a man aged 18 to 30 in good health and CMV-seropositive.

The chain couples TRBV29-1 to TRBJ2-5; D might be TRBD1 (5 bases). The CDR3 runs to 15 residues. Germline lookup yields CDR1 SQVTM and CDR2 ANQGSEA. The CDR3 DNA reads as TGCACCTACTCTCCAGGGATGGGCAGACAAGAGACCCAGTACTTC. Its protein product is CTYSPGMGRQETQYF.

Here the CDR3 DNA reads TGCAGTGCCGGACGGGGCAATGAGCAGTTCTTC. Encoded protein: CSAGRGNEQFF. V usage is TRBV20-1 and J usage is TRBJ2-1; D may be TRBD2 (5 bases). V was pared by 6 bases and J by 6 bases, with 9 bases between. The CDR3 has 11 residues. Germline V lookup: CDR1 DFQATT, CDR2 SNEGSKA (reference sequence).

This clone has just one count. The CDR3 loop is CASSFNPQNGYTF. The CDR3 nucleotides read TGTGCCAGCAGCTTTAACCCCCAGAATGGCTACACCTTC. The V gene is TRBV5-4, the J gene TRBJ1-2; D remains unclear. The ends were cut back, 2 bases at V and 6 bases at J, with 11 bases in the middle. Germline lookup yields CDR1 SGHNT and CDR2 YYREEE (reference sequence). This CDR3 is built from 13 residues. Full variable domain (remainder filled in from reference TRBV5-4 and TRBJ1-2): ETGVTQSPTHLIKTRGQQVTLRCSSQSGHNTVSWYQQALGQGPQFIFQYYREEENGRGNFPPRFSGLQFPNYSSELNVNALELDDSALYLCASSFNPQNGYTFGSGTRLTVV.

The genes are TRBV30 and TRBJ2-7; maybe TRBD2 (6 bases). The germline V gene encodes CDR1 GTSNPN and CDR2 SVGIG (reference sequence). The CDR3 has 14 amino acids. Trimming cost V 4 bases and J 1 base, with 14 bases left between them. This chain's CDR3 is CAWNSGGGSYEQYF. In DNA form, the CDR3 reads TGTGCCTGGAATAGCGGAGGTGGGTCCTACGAGCAGTACTTC.

The chain is built from TRBV5-8 and TRBJ1-2, with TRBD1 matching over 7 bases. There are 14 residues in the CDR3. The junction had 2 bases not matched to a gene; V was cut back by 0 bases and J by 3 bases. Germline CDR1 SGHTS, CDR2 YDEGEE. CDR3 loop: CASSLGQGHYGYTF. As DNA, the CDR3 is TGTGCCAGCAGCTTGGGACAGGGTCACTATGGCTACACCTTC.

The chain links TRBV5-4 to TRBJ2-3; TRBD1 agrees at 7 bases. Germline V gene sequence: CDR1 SGHNT, CDR2 YYREEE (reference sequence). Trimming cost V 0 bases and J 0 bases; bases outside gene matches: 4. The CDR3 is 16 amino acids. CDR3 protein: CASSLGRQGSTDTQYF. The DNA of the CDR3 is TGTGCCAGCAGCTTGGGAAGACAGGGAAGCACAGATACGCAGTATTTT. The full variable domain, its missing parts supplied by reference TRBV5-4 and TRBJ2-3, is ETGVTQSPTHLIKTRGQQVTLRCSSQSGHNTVSWYQQALGQGPQFIFQYYREEENGRGNFPPRFSGLQFPNYSSELNVNALELDDSALYLCASSLGRQGSTDTQYFGPGTRLTVL.

This clone was seen once. The chain is built from TRBV30 and TRBJ1-1, with D possibly TRBD1 on 6 matching bases. Germline lookup yields CDR1 GTSNPN and CDR2 SVGIG (reference sequence). CDR3 length: 12 residues. V lost 3 bases and J 5 bases, leaving 10 bases between the germline ends. The CDR3 spells CAWRRQATEAFF. The CDR3 DNA reads TGTGCCTGGAGACGACAGGCTACTGAAGCTTTCTTT. The full variable domain, completed using reference TRBV30 and TRBJ1-1, is SQTIHQWPATLVQPVGSPLSLECTVEGTSNPNLYWYRQAAGRGLQLLFYSVGIGQISSEVPQNLSASRPQDRQFILSSKKLLLSDSGFYLCAWRRQATEAFFGQGTRLTVV.

The chain couples TRBV7-9 to TRBJ1-4, with D perhaps matching TRBD1 (5 bases). The CDR3 consists of 15 residues. Trimming left V 1 base short and J 5 bases short, with 11 bases between. Germline lookup yields CDR1 SEHNR and CDR2 FQNEAQ (reference sequence). The CDR3 loop is CASSLGGGRNEKLFF. The DNA for the CDR3 is TGTGCCAGCAGCTTAGGGGGGGGAAGGAATGAAAAACTGTTTTTT.

The V call is TRBV19, the J call TRBJ1-1; no clear D gene. Trimming cost V 6 bases and J 5 bases, with 16 bases left between them. From germline, CDR1 is LNHDA and CDR2 SQIVND (reference sequence). This CDR3 has 14 residues. The CDR3 is CASRRVPGGTEAFF. CDR3 DNA sequence: TGTGCCAGTAGGAGGGTTCCTGGTGGGACTGAAGCTTTCTTT.

This rearrangement joins TRBV7-8 to TRBJ2-7; 7 positions match TRBD1. There are 14 residues in the CDR3. The V segment lost 5 bases and the J segment 0 bases; nucleotides outside the gene matches: 4. The V gene's germline CDR1 is SGHVS and CDR2 FQNEAQ. The CDR3 here is CASSLTGTSYEQYF. Here the CDR3 DNA reads TGTGCCAGCAGCCTGACAGGGACCTCCTACGAGCAGTACTTC.

This chain links TRBV7-2 with TRBJ2-1; D ambiguous. Germline CDR1 and CDR2: SGHTA and FQGNSA. Between the trimmed V and J ends, which lost 5 bases and 4 bases, there was a span of 12 bases. The CDR3 has 14 amino acids. The CDR3 nucleotides are TGTGCCAGCAGCCCACTAAAGAGATACAATGAGCAGTTCTTC. Encoded protein: CASSPLKRYNEQFF.

This chain uses TRBV19 with TRBJ2-3; the D gene is possibly TRBD1 (6 bases). V was cut by 1 base and J by 0 bases, with 11 bases left in between. Germline V gene sequence: CDR1 LNHDA, CDR2 SQIVND (reference sequence). The CDR3 consists of 16 residues. The CDR3 is CASSIARTASTDTQYF. The CDR3, as DNA: TGTGCCAGTAGTATAGCCCGGACAGCTAGCACAGATACGCAGTATTTT.

This clone was counted between two and nine times. J is TRBJ1-4 and V is TRBV5-6, with 10 bases aligning to TRBD1. This CDR3 comprises 16 residues. Losses at the gene ends were 4 bases for V and 7 bases for J; bases not matched to a gene: 10. Germline assignment: CDR1 SGHDT and CDR2 YYEEEE. The DNA for the CDR3 is TGTGCCAGCAGCCCCACTTTTGACAGGGGGCTTGAAAAACTGTTTTTT. Its translation is CASSPTFDRGLEKLFF.

V and J are TRBV30 and TRBJ1-6, with a tentative D call TRBD1 (6 bases). The V end lost 0 bases, the J end lost 10 bases, and 13 bases lay between the germline ends. The CDR3 totals 14 residues. Germline V CDR1 and CDR2: GTSNPN, SVGIG (reference sequence). CDR3 DNA sequence: TGTGCCTGGAGTGTAGGGGGGGCGGCCTCACCCCTCCACTTT. This codes for CAWSVGGAASPLHF.

On this clone itself: One end of the junction fails to match germline, which may point to a read error. The chain employs TRBV11-2 and TRBJ1-1; no reliable D call. Germline CDR1 SGHAT, CDR2 FQNNGV. There are 11 residues in the CDR3. DNA for the CDR3: TGTGCCAGCAGCTTAGGTCCCGCCAGGTTATTT. This sequence encodes CASSLGPARLF.

The gene calls are TRBV11-3 and TRBJ1-4, with TRBD1 as a possible D gene (5 bases). The germline CDR1 and CDR2 sequences are SGHNT and YENEEA. The length of the CDR3 is 12 residues. The V and J ends lost 4 bases and 7 bases respectively, with 7 bases between them. The CDR3 loop reads CASSSGGEKLFF. DNA for the CDR3: TGTGCCAGCAGCTCGGGGGGTGAAAAACTGTTTTTT.

A few counts support this clone. CDR3 bases: TGTGCCAGCAGCGCACTCCAAGAGACCCAGTACTTC. Its protein product is CASSALQETQYF. The rearrangement joins TRBV9 to TRBJ2-5; D not resolved. V dropped 3 bases and J dropped 1 base, with 4 bases sitting between them. Germline V gene data show CDR1 as SGDLS and CDR2 as YYNGEE. The CDR3 loop spans 12 amino acids.

This clone was counted a single time. The gene calls are TRBV7-9 and TRBJ2-1, with a possible D match to TRBD2 (5 bases). Germline CDR1 reads SEHNR; CDR2 reads FQNEAQ (reference sequence). The CDR3 contains 17 residues. V was pared by 1 base and J by 8 bases, with 21 bases between. CDR3 nucleotides: TGTGCCAGCAGCTTAGTCCGACTAATCCGAGGTCGGGATGAGCAGTTCTTC. It encodes CASSLVRLIRGRDEQFF. Combining the CDR3 with reference TRBV7-9 and TRBJ2-1 gives the whole variable domain DTGVSQNPRHKITKRGQNVTFRCDPISEHNRLYWYRQTLGQGPEFLTYFQNEAQLEKSRLLSDRFSAERPKGSFSTLEIQRTEQGDSAMYLCASSLVRLIRGRDEQFFGPGTRLTVL.

The sample holds a few counts of this clone. The chain couples TRBV2 to TRBJ2-3, with 10 bases matching TRBD2. J gave up 7 bases and V 6 bases, and 10 bases lay outside the gene matches. From germline, CDR1 is SNHLY and CDR2 FYNNEI. This CDR3 comprises 15 residues. DNA for the CDR3: TGTGCCAGCAGCGGCAGCGGGGGGGCGGGGAATACGCAGTATTTT. Encoded protein: CASSGSGGAGNTQYF.

This clone was seen a few times. The V gene is TRBV5-1, the J gene TRBJ1-1; D is uncertain. V was cut by 3 bases and J by 7 bases, with 13 bases left in between. The CDR3 runs 13 residues. CDR1 is SGHRS, CDR2 YFSETQ, per germline. CDR3 in amino acids: CASSSDGDGEAFF. The CDR3 region has the DNA TGCGCCAGCAGCTCAGACGGGGATGGTGAAGCTTTCTTT.

The chain employs TRBV10-3 and TRBJ2-7; maybe TRBD1 (5 bases). CDR3 length equals 12 residues. With 4 bases removed from V and 4 bases from J, the gap between germline ends came to 8 bases. Germline lookup yields CDR1 ENHRY and CDR2 SYGVKD. Here the CDR3 DNA reads TGTGCCATCAGTGGGACACTGTACGAGCAGTACTTC. Translating gives CAISGTLYEQYF.

The genes are TRBV5-1 and TRBJ2-7; 12 bases align to TRBD2. The CDR3 runs to 16 residues. Germline CDR1 is SGHRS and CDR2 is YFSETQ. V dropped 4 bases and J dropped 2; count of bases not matched to a gene: 7. The CDR3 DNA reads as TGCGCCAGCAGCCGAGAGACTAGCGGGAGAACCTACGAGCAGTACTTC. This translates into CASSRETSGRTYEQYF.

The V gene is TRBV5-6, the J gene TRBJ1-4; 11 nucleotides match TRBD1. The V segment lost 3 bases and the J segment 8 bases; nucleotides outside the gene matches: 6. CDR3 size: 15 residues. Germline V CDR1 and CDR2: SGHDT, YYEEEE. The CDR3 reads CASSCPGQGDEKLFF. For the CDR3, the DNA is TGTGCCAGCAGCTGCCCGGGACAGGGGGACGAAAAACTGTTTTTT.